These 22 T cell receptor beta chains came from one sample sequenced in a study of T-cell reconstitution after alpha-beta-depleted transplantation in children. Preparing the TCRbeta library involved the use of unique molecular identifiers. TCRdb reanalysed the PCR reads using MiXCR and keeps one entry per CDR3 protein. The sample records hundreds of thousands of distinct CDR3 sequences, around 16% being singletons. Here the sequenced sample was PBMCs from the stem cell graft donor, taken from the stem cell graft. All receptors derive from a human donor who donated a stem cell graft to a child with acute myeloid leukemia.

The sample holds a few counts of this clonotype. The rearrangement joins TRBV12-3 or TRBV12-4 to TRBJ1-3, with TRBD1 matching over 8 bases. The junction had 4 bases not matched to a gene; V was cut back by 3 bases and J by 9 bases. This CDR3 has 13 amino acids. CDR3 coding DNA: TGTGCCAGCAGTTTTCCAGGGGGCCCCACCATATATTTT. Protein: CASSFPGGPTIYF.

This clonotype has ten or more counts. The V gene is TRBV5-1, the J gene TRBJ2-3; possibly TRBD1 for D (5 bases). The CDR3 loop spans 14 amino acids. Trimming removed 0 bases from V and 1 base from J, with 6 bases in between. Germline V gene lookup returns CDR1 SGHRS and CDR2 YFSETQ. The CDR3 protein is CASSLEGRTDTQYF. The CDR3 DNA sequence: TGCGCCAGCAGCTTGGAGGGGCGCACAGATACGCAGTATTTT.

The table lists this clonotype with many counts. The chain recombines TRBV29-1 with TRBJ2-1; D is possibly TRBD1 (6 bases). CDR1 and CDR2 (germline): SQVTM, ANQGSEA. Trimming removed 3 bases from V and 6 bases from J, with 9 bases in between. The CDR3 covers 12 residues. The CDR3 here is CSVDTGSNEQFF. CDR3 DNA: TGCAGCGTTGATACAGGGTCCAATGAGCAGTTCTTC.

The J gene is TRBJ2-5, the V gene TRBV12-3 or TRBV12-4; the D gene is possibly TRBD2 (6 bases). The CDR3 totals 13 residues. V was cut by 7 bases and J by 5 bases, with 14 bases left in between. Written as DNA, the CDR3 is TGTGCCAGCACCCCGGGACTCTCGGAGACCCAGTACTTC. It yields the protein CASTPGLSETQYF.

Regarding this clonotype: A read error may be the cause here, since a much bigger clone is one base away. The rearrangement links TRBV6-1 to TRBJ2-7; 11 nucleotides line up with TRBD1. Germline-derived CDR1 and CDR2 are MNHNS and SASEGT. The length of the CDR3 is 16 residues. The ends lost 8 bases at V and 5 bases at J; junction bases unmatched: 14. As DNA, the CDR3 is TGTGCCAGCGGTACACTGGGACAGGGGGTCGAAGACGAGCAGTACGTC. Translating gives CASGTLGQGVEDEQYV.

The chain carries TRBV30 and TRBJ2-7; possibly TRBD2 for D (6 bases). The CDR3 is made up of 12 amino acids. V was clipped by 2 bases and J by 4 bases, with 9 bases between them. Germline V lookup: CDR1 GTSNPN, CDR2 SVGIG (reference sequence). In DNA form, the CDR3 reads TGTGCCTGGAGTCTCGCGGGATACGAGCAGTACTTC. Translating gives CAWSLAGYEQYF. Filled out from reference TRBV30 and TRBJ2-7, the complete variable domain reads SQTIHQWPATLVQPVGSPLSLECTVEGTSNPNLYWYRQAAGRGLQLLFYSVGIGQISSEVPQNLSASRPQDRQFILSSKKLLLSDSGFYLCAWSLAGYEQYFGPGTRLTVT.

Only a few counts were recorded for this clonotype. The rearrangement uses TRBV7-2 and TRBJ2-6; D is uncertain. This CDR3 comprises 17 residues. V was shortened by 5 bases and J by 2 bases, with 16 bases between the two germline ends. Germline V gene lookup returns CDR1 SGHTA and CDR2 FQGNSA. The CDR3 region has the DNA TGTGCCAGCAGCCCGTCGGACGGGCGCACTGGGGCCAACGTCCTGACTTTC. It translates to CASSPSDGRTGANVLTF.

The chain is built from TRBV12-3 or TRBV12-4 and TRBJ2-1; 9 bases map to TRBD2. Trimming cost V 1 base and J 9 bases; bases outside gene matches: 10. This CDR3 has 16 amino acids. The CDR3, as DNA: TGTGCCAGCAGTTTAGGGCCTGCGGGGGGGCCGAGTGAGCAGTTCTTC. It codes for CASSLGPAGGPSEQFF.

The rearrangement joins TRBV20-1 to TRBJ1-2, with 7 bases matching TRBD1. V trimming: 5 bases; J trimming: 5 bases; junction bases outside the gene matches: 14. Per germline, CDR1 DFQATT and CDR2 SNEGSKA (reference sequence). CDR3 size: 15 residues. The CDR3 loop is CSAHDRVAGQYGYTF. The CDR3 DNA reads TGCAGTGCTCACGACAGGGTTGCTGGGCAGTATGGCTACACCTTC.

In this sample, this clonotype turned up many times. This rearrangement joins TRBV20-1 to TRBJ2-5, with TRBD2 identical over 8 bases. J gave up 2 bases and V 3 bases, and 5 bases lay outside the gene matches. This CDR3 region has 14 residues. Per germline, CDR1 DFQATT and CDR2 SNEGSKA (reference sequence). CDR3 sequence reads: CSARPGGRQETQYF. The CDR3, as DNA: TGCAGTGCTAGGCCGGGGGGGCGACAAGAGACCCAGTACTTC.

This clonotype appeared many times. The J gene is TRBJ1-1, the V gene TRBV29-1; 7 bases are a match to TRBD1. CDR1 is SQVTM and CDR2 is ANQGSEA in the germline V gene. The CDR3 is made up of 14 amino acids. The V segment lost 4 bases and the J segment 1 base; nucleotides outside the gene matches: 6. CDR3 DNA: TGCAGCGTTGCCTACAGGGGCGAGAACACTGAAGCTTTCTTT. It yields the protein CSVAYRGENTEAFF.

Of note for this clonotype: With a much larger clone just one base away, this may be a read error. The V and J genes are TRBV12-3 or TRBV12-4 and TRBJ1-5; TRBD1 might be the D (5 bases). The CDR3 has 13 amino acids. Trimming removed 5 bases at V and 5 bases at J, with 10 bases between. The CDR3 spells CASSPPGDQPQHF. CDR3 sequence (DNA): TGTGCCAGCAGTCCCCCGGGGGATCAGCCCCAGCATTTT.

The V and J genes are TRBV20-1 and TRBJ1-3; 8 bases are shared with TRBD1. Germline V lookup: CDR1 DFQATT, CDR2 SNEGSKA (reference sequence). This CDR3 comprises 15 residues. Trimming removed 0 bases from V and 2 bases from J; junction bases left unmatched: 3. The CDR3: CSARDVTGAGNTIYF. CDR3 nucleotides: TGCAGTGCTAGAGACGTGACAGGGGCTGGAAACACCATATATTTT.

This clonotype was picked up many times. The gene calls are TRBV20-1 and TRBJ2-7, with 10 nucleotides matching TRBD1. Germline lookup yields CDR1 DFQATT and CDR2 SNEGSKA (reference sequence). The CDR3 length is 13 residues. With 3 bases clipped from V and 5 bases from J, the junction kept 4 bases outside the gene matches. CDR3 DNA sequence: TGCAGTGCTAGGTGGGACAGGGGAAACGAGCAGTACGTC. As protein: CSARWDRGNEQYV.

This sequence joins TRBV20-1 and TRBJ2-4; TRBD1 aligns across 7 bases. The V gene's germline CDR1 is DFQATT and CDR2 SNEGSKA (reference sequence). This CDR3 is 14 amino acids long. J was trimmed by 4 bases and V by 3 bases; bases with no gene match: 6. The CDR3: CSASTGTAKNIQYF. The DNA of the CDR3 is TGCAGTGCTAGTACCGGGACAGCAAAAAACATTCAGTACTTC.

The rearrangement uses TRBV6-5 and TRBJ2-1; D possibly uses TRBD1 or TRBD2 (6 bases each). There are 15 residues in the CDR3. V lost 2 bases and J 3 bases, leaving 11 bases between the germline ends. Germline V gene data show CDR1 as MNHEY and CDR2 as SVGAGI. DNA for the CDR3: TGTGCCAGCAGTTACGAGGGGGGTTACTACAATGAGCAGTTCTTC. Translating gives CASSYEGGYYNEQFF.

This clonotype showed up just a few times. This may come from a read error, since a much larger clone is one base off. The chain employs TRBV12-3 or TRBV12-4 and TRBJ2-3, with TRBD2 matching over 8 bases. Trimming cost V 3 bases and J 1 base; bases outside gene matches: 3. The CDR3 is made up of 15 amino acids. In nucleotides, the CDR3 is TGTGCCAGCAGTTTCCGGGGGGGCCGCACAGATACGCAGTATTTT. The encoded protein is CASSFRGGRTDTQYF.

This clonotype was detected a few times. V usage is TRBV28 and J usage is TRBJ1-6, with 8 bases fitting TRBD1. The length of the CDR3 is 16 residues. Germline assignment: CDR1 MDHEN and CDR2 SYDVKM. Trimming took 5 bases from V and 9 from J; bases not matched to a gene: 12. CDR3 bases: TGTGCCAGCAGTCCTCCTGCGACAGGGGAAGGTTCACCCCTCCACTTT. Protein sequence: CASSPPATGEGSPLHF.

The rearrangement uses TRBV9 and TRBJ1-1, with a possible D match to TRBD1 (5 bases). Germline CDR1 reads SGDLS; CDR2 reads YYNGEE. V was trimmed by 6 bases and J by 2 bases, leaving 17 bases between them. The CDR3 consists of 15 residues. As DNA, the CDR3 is TGTGCCAGCATCGCGGGGCCGATACCTAACACTGAAGCTTTCTTT. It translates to CASIAGPIPNTEAFF. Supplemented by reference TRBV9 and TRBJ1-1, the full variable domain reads DSGVTQTPKHLITATGQRVTLRCSPRSGDLSVYWYQQSLDQGLQFLIQYYNGEERAKGNILERFSAQQFPDLHSELNLSSLELGDSALYFCASIAGPIPNTEAFFGQGTRLTVV.

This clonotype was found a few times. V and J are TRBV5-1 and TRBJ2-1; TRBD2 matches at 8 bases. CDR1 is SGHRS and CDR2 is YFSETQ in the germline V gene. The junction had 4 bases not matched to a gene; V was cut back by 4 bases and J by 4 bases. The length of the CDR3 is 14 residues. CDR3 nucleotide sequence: TGCGCCAGCAGCCCGGGACTAGAATACAATGAGCAGTTCTTC. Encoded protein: CASSPGLEYNEQFF.

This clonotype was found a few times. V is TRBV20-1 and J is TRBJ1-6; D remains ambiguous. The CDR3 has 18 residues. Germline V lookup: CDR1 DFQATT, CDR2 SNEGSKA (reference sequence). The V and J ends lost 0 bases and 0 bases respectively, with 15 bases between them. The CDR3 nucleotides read TGCAGTGCTAGAGATCGGCCAGGAACGAGCTCCTATAATTCACCCCTCCACTTT. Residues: CSARDRPGTSSYNSPLHF.

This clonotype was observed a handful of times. The CDR3 loop reads CSARDRESYNEQFF. CDR3 bases: TGCAGTGCTAGAGACAGGGAGAGCTACAATGAGCAGTTCTTC. This chain uses TRBV20-1 with TRBJ2-1; D may match TRBD1 or TRBD2 (5 bases each). Germline CDR1 reads DFQATT; CDR2 reads SNEGSKA (reference sequence). V was trimmed by 0 bases and J by 3 bases, leaving 9 bases between them. This CDR3 is 14 amino acids long.